Each of the 23 T cell receptor beta chains below was sequenced from the same sample in a study of blood T cell repertoires in COVID-19. The repertoire was sequenced with immunoSEQ multiplex PCR; TCRdb's copy has only in-frame clones and lacks some. The sample consists of 35,000 to 50,000 clones, roughly 92% of them appearing once. Input material: peripheral blood. The receptors come from a man aged 50 to 60 with active COVID-19.

In this sample, this clone turned up once. The rearrangement uses TRBV5-4 and TRBJ1-4; the D gene is possibly TRBD1 (6 bases). The CDR3 totals 20 residues. Trimming removed 0 bases from V and 7 bases from J, with 28 bases in between. In germline, CDR1 is SGHNT, CDR2 YYREEE (reference sequence). The CDR3 region is CASSLALFFSPTGWIEKLFF. CDR3 DNA sequence: TGTGCCAGCAGCTTGGCTCTTTTTTTTTCTCCGACAGGCTGGATTGAAAAACTGTTTTTT.

The rearrangement joins TRBV6-1 to TRBJ2-1; 9 nucleotides agree with TRBD1. This CDR3 is 17 amino acids long. Per germline, CDR1 MNHNS and CDR2 SASEGT. Unmatched junction bases numbered 11, after V lost 1 base and J lost 7 bases. The CDR3 DNA follows: TGTGCCAGCAGTGAAGGGAGGGACAGGGTGTACAAAAATGAGCAGTTCTTC. Translated, it gives CASSEGRDRVYKNEQFF.

The CDR3 bases are TGCGCCAGCAGTGGCGGGACAGGGGCTAACCAAGAGACCCAGTACTTC. Its protein is CASSGGTGANQETQYF. The chain has TRBV10-1 and TRBJ2-5, with 10 nucleotides matching TRBD1. J was trimmed by 0 bases and V by 4 bases; bases with no gene match: 5. The CDR3 covers 16 residues. Looked up from germline, CDR1 is WNHNN and CDR2 is SYGVQD (reference sequence).

The CDR3 region is CATSRTDRATYGYTF. In nucleotides, the CDR3 is TGTGCCACCAGCAGAACGGACAGGGCCACCTATGGCTACACCTTC. J is TRBJ1-2 and V is TRBV15; 8 bases match TRBD1. Losses at the gene ends were 2 bases for V and 4 bases for J; bases not matched to a gene: 6. Looked up from germline, CDR1 is LNHNV and CDR2 is YYDKDF (reference sequence). This CDR3 comprises 15 residues. The variable domain in full, completed from reference TRBV15 and TRBJ1-2, reads DAMVIQNPRYQVTQFGKPVTLSCSQTLNHNVMYWYQQKSSQAPKLLFHYYDKDFNNEADTPDNFQSRRPNTSFCFLDIRSPGLGDTAMYLCATSRTDRATYGYTFGSGTRLTVV.

The rearrangement joins TRBV3-1 (or the pseudogene TRBV3-2) to TRBJ1-4, with D maybe TRBD1 (6 bases). This CDR3 comprises 15 residues. Germline V CDR1 and CDR2: LGHDT, YNNKEL (reference sequence). V was cut by 0 bases and J by 8 bases, with 13 bases left in between. This CDR3 is CASSQDVRGKEKLFF. The CDR3 DNA is TGTGCCAGCAGCCAAGATGTGAGGGGGAAAGAAAAACTGTTTTTT.

The J gene is TRBJ2-7, the V gene TRBV15; possible D gene TRBD1, 5 bases. V shed 5 bases and J shed 3 bases, with 17 bases lying between them. This CDR3 has 15 amino acids. Germline CDR1 and CDR2: LNHNV and YYDKDF (reference sequence). Here the CDR3 DNA reads TGTGCCACCAGCGGAAAAAAGACAGCTCGCTACGAGCAGTACTTC. Its protein is CATSGKKTARYEQYF.

V gene TRBV7-9 combines with J gene TRBJ2-1; 10 positions match TRBD2. Germline CDR1 reads SEHNR; CDR2 reads FQNEAQ (reference sequence). CDR3 length: 17 amino acids. V gave up 5 bases and J gave up 5 bases; unmatched junction bases: 12. The CDR3 protein is CASSPLAGGSMDNEQFF. The CDR3 coding sequence is TGTGCCAGCAGCCCTTTAGCGGGAGGCAGCATGGACAATGAGCAGTTCTTC.

The CDR3 DNA reads TGTGCCACCAGCAGAGATAGGCAGGGGTCGGGAAAACTGTTTTTT. Amino acids: CATSRDRQGSGKLFF. The chain uses TRBV15 and TRBJ1-4; a weak D match, TRBD1 (6 bases). Germline V gives CDR1 LNHNV, CDR2 YYDKDF (reference sequence). The V gene lost 0 bases and the J gene lost 10 bases, with 15 bases spanning the gap. The CDR3 is 15 amino acids.

This chain joins TRBV3-1 (or the pseudogene TRBV3-2) and TRBJ2-2; D not resolved. Between the trimmed V and J ends, which lost 0 bases and 4 bases, there was a span of 6 bases. Germline loops: CDR1 LGHDT, CDR2 YNNKEL (reference sequence). The CDR3 length is 14 residues. DNA for the CDR3: TGTGCCAGCAGCCAAGACGGGTCCACCGGGGAGCTGTTTTTT. This encodes CASSQDGSTGELFF.

This rearrangement joins TRBV9 to TRBJ1-2; possibly TRBD1 for D (5 bases). The V gene lost 4 bases and the J gene lost 0 bases, with 13 bases spanning the gap. The CDR3 is 15 residues long. Looked up from germline, CDR1 is SGDLS and CDR2 is YYNGEE. The CDR3 DNA reads TGTGCCAGCAGCCTCTGGGGACTATCTAACTATGGCTACACCTTC. This gives the protein CASSLWGLSNYGYTF.

The chain employs TRBV5-1 and TRBJ2-2; tentatively, D is TRBD2 (6 bases). The CDR3 contains 13 residues. Germline CDR1 is SGHRS and CDR2 is YFSETQ. Trimming removed 4 bases from V and 7 bases from J, with 11 bases in between. In nucleotides, the CDR3 is TGCGCCAGCAGCACTCGGGGGAACGGGGAGCTGTTTTTT. Translated, it gives CASSTRGNGELFF.

The chain joins TRBV30 to TRBJ1-2; D remains ambiguous. CDR1 GTSNPN and CDR2 SVGIG come from the germline V gene (reference sequence). The CDR3 extends over 12 amino acids. Trimming removed 0 bases at V and 8 bases at J, with 10 bases between. For the CDR3, the DNA is TGTGCCTGGAGTGTGACTGAAGCGGGCTACACCTTC. This translates into CAWSVTEAGYTF.

This rearrangement joins TRBV29-1 to TRBJ1-1; D is uncertain. The CDR3 runs to 15 residues. The V and J ends lost 4 bases and 8 bases respectively, with 23 bases between them. Germline V gene data show CDR1 as SQVTM and CDR2 as ANQGSEA. In nucleotides, the CDR3 is TGCAGCGTTGGAGGAAATGAAGTACTCTTAAACGAAGCTTTCTTT. Protein product: CSVGGNEVLLNEAFF.

The CDR3 loop reads CASSLLGLAGGSSYNEQFF. Here the CDR3 DNA reads TGTGCCAGCAGCCTTCTCGGACTAGCGGGAGGGAGCTCCTACAATGAGCAGTTCTTC. The chain recombines TRBV28 with TRBJ2-1; TRBD2 aligns across 15 bases. Germline V lookup: CDR1 MDHEN, CDR2 SYDVKM. V shed 6 bases, J shed 0 bases, and the junction held 9 bases outside the gene matches. The CDR3 totals 19 residues.

This clone has just one count. V and J are TRBV20-1 and TRBJ2-5; the match to TRBD2 covers 11 bases. Trimming cost V 5 bases and J 8 bases; bases outside gene matches: 1. This CDR3 comprises 11 residues. Germline V CDR1 and CDR2: DFQATT, SNEGSKA (reference sequence). The CDR3 DNA reads TGCAGTGCTCTAGCGGGAGGAACCCAGTACTTC. Its translation: CSALAGGTQYF.

The gene calls are TRBV5-1 and TRBJ1-1; D not certain. The CDR3 is 13 residues long. The germline V and J ends were trimmed by 3 bases and 5 bases, with 11 bases remaining between them. Germline CDR1 and CDR2: SGHRS and YFSETQ. DNA of the CDR3: TGCGCCAGCAGCTCCCAGGTTAGTACTGAAGCTTTCTTT. This sequence encodes CASSSQVSTEAFF.

CDR3 DNA sequence: TGCGCCAGCAGCTCAACCGGGACATCGGTTAATGAGCAGTTCTTC. Residues: CASSSTGTSVNEQFF. V usage is TRBV5-1 and J usage is TRBJ2-1, with D possibly TRBD1 on 6 matching bases. CDR1 is SGHRS and CDR2 is YFSETQ in the germline V gene. CDR3 length: 15 amino acids. The V end lost 3 bases, the J end lost 7 bases, and 17 bases lay between the germline ends.

The genes are TRBV24-1 and TRBJ2-1; 9 bases are a match to TRBD1. The CDR3 loop spans 14 amino acids. V dropped 3 bases and J dropped 8; count of bases not matched to a gene: 4. Germline V gene data show CDR1 as KGHDR and CDR2 as SFDVKD. CDR3 residues: CATSDADRGYEQFF. The CDR3 nucleotides are TGTGCCACCAGTGATGCGGACAGGGGATATGAGCAGTTCTTC.

The chain combines TRBV28 with TRBJ1-2; 8 nucleotides align to TRBD1. Germline CDR1 MDHEN, CDR2 SYDVKM. There are 13 residues in the CDR3. V lost 6 bases and J lost 5; bases outside the gene matches: 5. The CDR3, as DNA: TGTGCCAGCAGACAGGACAGGGTTTATGGCTACACCTTC. It yields the protein CASRQDRVYGYTF.

V is TRBV19 and J is TRBJ2-7, with TRBD1 as a possible D gene (5 bases). This CDR3 has 13 residues. Trimming shortened V by 6 bases and J by 9 bases, and 18 bases separated the two germline ends. Germline CDR1 reads LNHDA; CDR2 reads SQIVND (reference sequence). CDR3 in DNA: TGTGCCAGTAGCATCAACCTAGTGCAGGGGCAGTACTTC. Its translation is CASSINLVQGQYF.

J is TRBJ2-2 and V is TRBV6-5; a weak D match, TRBD2 (6 bases). Germline V CDR1 and CDR2: MNHEY, SVGAGI. The CDR3 sequence is 14 residues long. Trimming pared 6 bases from V and 6 bases from J, leaving 14 bases between. CDR3 DNA: TGTGCCAGCAGGGCTCTCGGGGGTCCCGGGGAGCTGTTTTTT. Encoded protein: CASRALGGPGELFF.

CDR3 nucleotides: TGTGCCAGTAGTATAAACAGGGCGACCTACAATGAGCAGTTCTTC. Translating gives CASSINRATYNEQFF. This sequence joins TRBV19 and TRBJ2-1; D is perhaps TRBD1 (6 bases). The CDR3 is 15 amino acids. Germline V gene sequence: CDR1 LNHDA, CDR2 SQIVND (reference sequence). Deletions cut 2 bases from V and 2 bases from J, with 10 bases between.

V usage is TRBV3-1 (or the pseudogene TRBV3-2) and J usage is TRBJ2-5; TRBD2 agrees at 10 bases. The germline gives CDR1 LGHDT, CDR2 YNNKEL (reference sequence). V lost 2 bases, J lost 1 base, and 4 bases stayed unmatched. CDR3 length: 16 amino acids. The CDR3 region is CASSQIRLAGQETQYF. The CDR3 DNA reads as TGTGCCAGCAGCCAAATACGACTAGCGGGCCAAGAGACCCAGTACTTC.